This passage covers 3 T cell receptor beta chains from one sample sequenced in a study of T cell repertoires in cytomegalovirus infection (dated by TCRdb to the late 2010s). The treatment or condition label, read with the paper, signifies: in vitro stimulation with specific CMV peptide epitopes to enrich CMV-specific T cells. These receptors have no known antigen. TCRdb records Illumina HiSeq 1500 as the sequencer. TCRdb passed the public sequencing reads through fastp at Q25 and MiXCR, retaining productive beta sequences. Under each unique CDR3 protein, matching rows form one entry showing the most common genes and DNA. This sample holds roughly 500,000 distinct CDR3 sequences; 30% to 40% were observed only once. Roughly 16% of the sample goes to the ten largest clones. The sequencing here drew on cultured PBMCs, taken from culture after CMV antigen stimulation. These receptors all stem from a human donor in good health (CMV status not recorded). Some clones in this sample may be carry-over from other donors' samples.

This clonotype occurred a few times. The rearrangement links TRBV7-2 to TRBJ2-5; 11 bases agree with TRBD2. CDR1 and CDR2 from the germline V gene are SGHTA and FQGNSA. J lost 5 bases, V lost 0 bases, and 5 bases had no gene match. This CDR3 is 16 amino acids long. Here the CDR3 reads CASSLASGRARETQYF. CDR3 in DNA: TGTGCCAGCAGCTTAGCTAGCGGGAGGGCAAGGGAGACCCAGTACTTC.

This clonotype appeared a few times. This chain links TRBV11-2 with TRBJ2-3; 7 nucleotides agree with TRBD2. Germline V gene lookup returns CDR1 SGHAT and CDR2 FQNNGV. The CDR3 runs to 16 residues. The V segment lost 6 bases and the J segment 5 bases; nucleotides outside the gene matches: 14. CDR3 region: CASRKGVGGPGDTQYF. The DNA for the CDR3 is TGTGCCAGCAGAAAAGGGGTGGGAGGGCCTGGAGATACGCAGTATTTT.

Concerning this clonotype itself: An end of the junction does not agree with germline; a read error may underlie this. The V call is TRBV7-7, the J call TRBJ2-2; D is unclear. The V gene's germline CDR1 is SSHAT and CDR2 FNYEAQ (reference sequence). The CDR3 contains 16 residues. CDR3 DNA sequence: TGTGCTAGCAGCCCCCTAAGAGTCGCTAACACCGGGGAGCTGTTTTTT. It codes for CASSPLRVANTGELFF.